This T cell receptor beta chain was identified in a study of blood T cell repertoires in COVID-19. Study details: Researchers got acute and convalescent COVID-19 samples from the United States, Italy and Spain.

Grouping used clinical history reported by participants in a survey and questionnaire. Germline loops: CDR1 LGHDT, CDR2 YNNKEL (reference sequence). Trimming pared 4 bases from V and 2 bases from J, leaving 19 bases between. There are 17 residues in the CDR3. Using immunoSEQ multiplex PCR, the repertoire was profiled, and TCRdb retains in-frame clones only, with some absent. The sample contains 200,000 to 250,000 clones, 84% of which appear only once. This sequence joins TRBV3-1 (or the pseudogene TRBV3-2) and TRBJ2-3; possible D gene TRBD2, 5 bases. The clonotype comes from a woman aged 40 to 55 who had recovered from COVID-19. The sample taken for sequencing was PBMCs or T cells enriched from blood (not recorded which). In nucleotides, the CDR3 is TGTGCCAGCAGCCCAAGAGGGCTAGAGAGTACCACAGATACGCAGTATTTT. Encoded protein: CASSPRGLESTTDTQYF.